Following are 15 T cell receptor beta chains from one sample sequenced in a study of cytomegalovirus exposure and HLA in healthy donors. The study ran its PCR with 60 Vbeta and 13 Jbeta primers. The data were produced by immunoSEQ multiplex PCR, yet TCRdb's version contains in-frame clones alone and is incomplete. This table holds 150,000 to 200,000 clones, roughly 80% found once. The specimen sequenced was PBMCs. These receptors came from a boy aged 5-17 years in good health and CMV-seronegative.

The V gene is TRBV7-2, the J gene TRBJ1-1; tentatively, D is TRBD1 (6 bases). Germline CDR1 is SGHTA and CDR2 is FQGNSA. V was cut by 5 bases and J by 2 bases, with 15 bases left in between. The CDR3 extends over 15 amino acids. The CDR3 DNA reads TGTGCCAGCAGCCCAGCTACAGGGTTAAACACTGAAGCTTTCTTT. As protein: CASSPATGLNTEAFF.

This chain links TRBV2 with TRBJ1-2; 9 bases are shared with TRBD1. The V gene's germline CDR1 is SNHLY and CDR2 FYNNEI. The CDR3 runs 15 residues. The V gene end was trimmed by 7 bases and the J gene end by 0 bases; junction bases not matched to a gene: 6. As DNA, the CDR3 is TGTGCCAGCAAGGGACAGGGTCATCCTAACTATGGCTACACCTTC. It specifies CASKGQGHPNYGYTF.

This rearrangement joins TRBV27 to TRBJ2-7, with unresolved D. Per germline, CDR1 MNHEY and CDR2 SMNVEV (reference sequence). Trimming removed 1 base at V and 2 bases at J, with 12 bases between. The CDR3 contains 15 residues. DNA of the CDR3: TGTGCCAGCAGTTTATATCAGTCACAAACCTACGAGCAGTACTTC. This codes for CASSLYQSQTYEQYF.

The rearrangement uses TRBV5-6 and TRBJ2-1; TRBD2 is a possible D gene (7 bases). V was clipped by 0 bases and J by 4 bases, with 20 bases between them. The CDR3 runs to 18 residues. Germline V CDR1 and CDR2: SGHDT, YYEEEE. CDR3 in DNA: TGTGCCAGCAGCTTGGATGGCCCTGGGGGGGGGCGATACAATGAGCAGTTCTTC. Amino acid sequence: CASSLDGPGGGRYNEQFF.

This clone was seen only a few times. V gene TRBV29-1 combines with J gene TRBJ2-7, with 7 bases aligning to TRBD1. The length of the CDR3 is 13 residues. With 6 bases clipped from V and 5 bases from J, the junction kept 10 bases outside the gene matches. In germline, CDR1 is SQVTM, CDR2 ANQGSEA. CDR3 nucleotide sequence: TGCAGCGTGGGCCGACAGGGCTACAACGAGCAGTACTTC. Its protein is CSVGRQGYNEQYF.

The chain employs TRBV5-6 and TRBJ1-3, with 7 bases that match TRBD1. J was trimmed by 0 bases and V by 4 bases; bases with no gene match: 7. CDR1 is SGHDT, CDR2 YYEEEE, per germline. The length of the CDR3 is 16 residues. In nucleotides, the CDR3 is TGTGCCAGCAGCAATGCCGGGACAGTCTCTGGAAACACCATATATTTT. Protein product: CASSNAGTVSGNTIYF.

CDR3 region: CAGRQAPGYGYTF. The CDR3, as DNA: TGTGCCGGGCGACAGGCCCCTGGCTATGGCTACACCTTC. The chain combines TRBV10-3 with TRBJ1-2, with D tentatively TRBD1 (6 bases). The CDR3 covers 13 residues. Germline lookup yields CDR1 ENHRY and CDR2 SYGVKD. V shed 11 bases and J shed 4 bases, with 17 bases lying between them.

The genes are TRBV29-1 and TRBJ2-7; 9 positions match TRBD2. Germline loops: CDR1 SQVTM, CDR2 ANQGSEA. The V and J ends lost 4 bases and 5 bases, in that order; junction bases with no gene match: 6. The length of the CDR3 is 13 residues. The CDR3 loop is CSVGAGGPHEQYF. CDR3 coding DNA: TGCAGCGTTGGTGCGGGAGGGCCCCACGAGCAGTACTTC.

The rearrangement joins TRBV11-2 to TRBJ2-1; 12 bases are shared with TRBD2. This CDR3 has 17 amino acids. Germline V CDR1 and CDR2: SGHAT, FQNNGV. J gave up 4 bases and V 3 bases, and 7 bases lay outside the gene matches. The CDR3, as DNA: TGTGCCAGCAGCTTTAAAGCTAGCGGGGGGGAGTACAATGAGCAGTTCTTC. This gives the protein CASSFKASGGEYNEQFF.

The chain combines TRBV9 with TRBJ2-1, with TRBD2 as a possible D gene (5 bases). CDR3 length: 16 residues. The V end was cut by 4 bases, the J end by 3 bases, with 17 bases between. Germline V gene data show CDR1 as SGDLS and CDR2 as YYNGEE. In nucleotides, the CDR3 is TGTGCCAGCAGCCATTTCGGGGAGAACGGCTACAATGAGCAGTTCTTC. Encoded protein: CASSHFGENGYNEQFF.

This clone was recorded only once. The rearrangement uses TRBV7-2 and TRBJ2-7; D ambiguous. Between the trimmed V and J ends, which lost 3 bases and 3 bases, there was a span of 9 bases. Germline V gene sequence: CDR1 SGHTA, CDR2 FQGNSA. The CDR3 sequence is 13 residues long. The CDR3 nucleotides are TGTGCCAGCAGCTTTGTCGGGTACTACGAGCAGTACTTC. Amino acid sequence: CASSFVGYYEQYF.

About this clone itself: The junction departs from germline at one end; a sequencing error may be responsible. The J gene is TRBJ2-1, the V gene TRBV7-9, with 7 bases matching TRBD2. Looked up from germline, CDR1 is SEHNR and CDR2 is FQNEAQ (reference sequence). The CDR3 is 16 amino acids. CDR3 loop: CSSSPSGRESRHEQFF. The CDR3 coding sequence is TGTTCCAGCAGCCCGAGTGGGCGGGAGTCACGCCATGAGCAGTTCTTC.

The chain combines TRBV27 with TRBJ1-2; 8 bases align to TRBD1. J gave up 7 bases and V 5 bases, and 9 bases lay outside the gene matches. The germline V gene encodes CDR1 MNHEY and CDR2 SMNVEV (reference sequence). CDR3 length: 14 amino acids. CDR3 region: CASSPPGQAFGYTF. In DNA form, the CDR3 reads TGTGCCAGCAGTCCACCGGGACAGGCTTTTGGCTACACCTTC.

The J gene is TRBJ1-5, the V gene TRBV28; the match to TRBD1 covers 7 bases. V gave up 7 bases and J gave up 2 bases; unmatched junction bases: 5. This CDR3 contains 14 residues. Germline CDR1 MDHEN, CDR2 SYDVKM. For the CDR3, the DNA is TGTGCCAGCAACTTTGACAGGGGCAATCAGCCCCAGCATTTT. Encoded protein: CASNFDRGNQPQHF.

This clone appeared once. CDR3 sequence (DNA): TGTGCTAGTGTCGTACAGGGTCTTCTCTATGGCTACACCTTC. This translates into CASVVQGLLYGYTF. This chain connects TRBV12-5 to TRBJ1-2; weak D call: TRBD1 (6 bases). Germline V CDR1 and CDR2: LGHNT, FRNRAP. Trimming took 7 bases from V and 4 from J, leaving 16 bases between them. CDR3 length: 14 amino acids.